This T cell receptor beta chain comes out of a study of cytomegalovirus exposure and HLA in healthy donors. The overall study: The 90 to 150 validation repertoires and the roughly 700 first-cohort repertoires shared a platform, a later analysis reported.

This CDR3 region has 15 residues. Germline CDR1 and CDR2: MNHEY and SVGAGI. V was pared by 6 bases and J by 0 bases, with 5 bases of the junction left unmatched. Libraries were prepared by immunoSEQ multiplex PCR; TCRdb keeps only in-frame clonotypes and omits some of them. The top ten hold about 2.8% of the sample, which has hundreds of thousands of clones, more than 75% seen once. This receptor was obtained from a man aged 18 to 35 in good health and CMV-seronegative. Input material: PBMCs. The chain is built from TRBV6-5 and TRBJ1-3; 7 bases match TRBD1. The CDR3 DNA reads TGTGCCAGCAGGGTGGACAGGACCTCTGGAAACACCATATATTTT. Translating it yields CASRVDRTSGNTIYF.